These 22 T cell receptor beta chains came from one sample sequenced in a study of blood T cell repertoires in COVID-19. Assay used: immunoSEQ multiplex PCR; TCRdb lists only in-frame clones, some missing. This table has over 25,000 clones, less than 85% appearing once. The sample was peripheral blood. These receptors were collected from an elderly woman with acute or convalescent COVID-19.

The rearrangement uses TRBV2 and TRBJ2-1; D is unclear. CDR1 and CDR2 (germline): SNHLY, FYNNEI. With 1 base removed from V and 4 bases from J, the gap between germline ends came to 8 bases. CDR3 size: 14 residues. This chain's CDR3 is CASSEGWQYNEQFF. The DNA of the CDR3 is TGTGCCAGCAGTGAAGGCTGGCAGTACAATGAGCAGTTCTTC.

V and J are TRBV28 and TRBJ2-7, with D possibly being TRBD2 (5 bases). Trimming cost V 2 bases and J 3 bases, with 5 bases left between them. The CDR3 runs 12 residues. CDR1 is MDHEN and CDR2 is SYDVKM in the germline V gene. This CDR3 is CASSLTSYEQYF. In DNA form, the CDR3 reads TGTGCCAGCAGTTTAACTAGCTACGAGCAGTACTTC.

This rearrangement joins TRBV11-2 to TRBJ1-5; the D gene is possibly TRBD1 (5 bases). V was cut by 5 bases and J by 4 bases, with 9 bases left in between. Germline CDR1 SGHAT, CDR2 FQNNGV. The CDR3 extends over 13 amino acids. CDR3 loop: CASSRQLNQPQHF. The CDR3 region has the DNA TGTGCCAGCAGCCGACAGCTAAATCAGCCCCAGCATTTT.

This chain uses TRBV2 with TRBJ1-5, with no clear D. The germline gives CDR1 SNHLY, CDR2 FYNNEI. Trimming pared 6 bases from V and 0 bases from J, leaving 15 bases between. The CDR3 is made up of 16 amino acids. DNA for the CDR3: TGTGCCAGCAGCCCCCTGAGGAAACGTAGCAATCAGCCCCAGCATTTT. Encoded protein: CASSPLRKRSNQPQHF.

The rearrangement links TRBV4-3 to TRBJ2-2; perhaps TRBD1 as D (6 bases). The V end lost 0 bases, the J end lost 7 bases, and 12 bases lay between the germline ends. CDR3 length: 15 residues. Germline V gene lookup returns CDR1 LGHNA and CDR2 YSLEER. The CDR3 nucleotides are TGCGCCAGCAGCCAAGAAGCAGGGGTCGGCGGGGAGCTGTTTTTT. Translation: CASSQEAGVGGELFF.

This rearrangement joins TRBV10-3 to TRBJ2-2, with D perhaps matching TRBD1 (6 bases). The germline gives CDR1 ENHRY, CDR2 SYGVKD. V was shortened by 6 bases and J by 2 bases, with 19 bases between the two germline ends. This CDR3 spans 17 amino acids. This chain's CDR3 is CAISPFTGTSNTGELFF. DNA for the CDR3: TGTGCCATCAGCCCGTTTACCGGGACATCCAACACCGGGGAGCTGTTTTTT.

The chain is built from TRBV9 and TRBJ2-5, with D perhaps matching TRBD2 (6 bases). The V end lost 0 bases, the J end lost 2 bases, and 14 bases lay between the germline ends. CDR3 length: 16 residues. Germline CDR1 is SGDLS and CDR2 is YYNGEE. The chain's CDR3 is CASSVGGRRVQETQYF. CDR3 nucleotides: TGTGCCAGCAGCGTAGGAGGGAGGCGGGTGCAAGAGACCCAGTACTTC.

The chain recombines TRBV24-1 with TRBJ1-2; D is unresolved. This CDR3 is 14 amino acids long. V gave up 3 bases and J gave up 4 bases, with 11 bases separating them. Germline-derived CDR1 and CDR2 are KGHDR and SFDVKD. Here the CDR3 reads CATSDEGDGYGYTF. CDR3 coding DNA: TGTGCCACCAGTGATGAGGGAGACGGCTATGGCTACACCTTC.

The genes are TRBV7-8 and TRBJ2-7, with TRBD1 matching over 7 bases. Trimming removed 4 bases from V and 0 bases from J; junction bases left unmatched: 6. This CDR3 spans 15 amino acids. Germline V gives CDR1 SGHVS, CDR2 FQNEAQ. Here the CDR3 DNA reads TGTGCCAGCAGCTCGGACAGGCGGAGCTCCTACGAGCAGTACTTC. It translates to CASSSDRRSSYEQYF.

The gene calls are TRBV6-5 and TRBJ1-4; TRBD1 matches at 8 bases. V lost 7 bases, J lost 6 bases, and 7 bases stayed unmatched. The CDR3 runs 14 residues. Germline CDR1 and CDR2: MNHEY and SVGAGI. The DNA for the CDR3 is TGTGCCAGCATGGCGGGACAGGAGTATGAAAAACTGTTTTTT. Its protein product is CASMAGQEYEKLFF.

The V gene is TRBV19, the J gene TRBJ1-5, with TRBD1 as a possible D gene (5 bases). The V and J ends lost 3 bases and 9 bases respectively, with 15 bases between them. The germline gives CDR1 LNHDA, CDR2 SQIVND (reference sequence). CDR3 length: 14 residues. CDR3 protein: CASSIGGLGGPQHF. The CDR3 DNA reads TGTGCCAGTAGTATTGGGGGACTGGGGGGGCCCCAGCATTTT. Full variable domain (remainder filled in from reference TRBV19 and TRBJ1-5): DGGITQSPKYLFRKEGQNVTLSCEQNLNHDAMYWYRQDPGQGLRLIYYSQIVNDFQKGDIAEGYSVSREKKESFPLTVTSAQKNPTAFYLCASSIGGLGGPQHFGDGTRLSIL.

This clone was counted between two and nine times. The rearrangement uses TRBV18 and TRBJ1-2; D may be TRBD1 (5 bases). V was clipped by 1 base and J by 3 bases, with 9 bases between them. From germline, CDR1 is KGHSH and CDR2 LQKENI. CDR3 length: 14 amino acids. As DNA, the CDR3 is TGTGCCAGCTCACCACAAGGGGAAGACTATGGCTACACCTTC. It is translated as CASSPQGEDYGYTF. The variable domain in full, with the rest retrieved from reference TRBV18 and TRBJ1-2, is NAGVMQNPRHLVRRRGQEARLRCSPMKGHSHVYWYRQLPEEGLKFMVYLQKENIIDESGMPKERFSAEFPKEGPSILRIQQVVRGDSAAYFCASSPQGEDYGYTFGSGTRLTVV.

V usage is TRBV19 and J usage is TRBJ2-1; D unresolved. The germline V gene has CDR1 LNHDA and CDR2 SQIVND (reference sequence). V dropped 3 bases and J dropped 0 bases, with 9 bases sitting between them. The CDR3 has 15 amino acids. The CDR3, as DNA: TGTGCCAGTAGTATTGGGCCGAGCTCCTACAATGAGCAGTTCTTC. Its protein product is CASSIGPSSYNEQFF.

The chain employs TRBV5-1 and TRBJ2-3; 11 bases line up with TRBD2. Germline CDR1 reads SGHRS; CDR2 reads YFSETQ. V gave up 0 bases and J gave up 2 bases; unmatched junction bases: 2. The CDR3 runs to 16 residues. The CDR3 nucleotides are TGCGCCAGCAGCTTGGGACTAGCGGGGCTCACAGATACGCAGTATTTT. Protein product: CASSLGLAGLTDTQYF.

The chain is built from TRBV2 and TRBJ1-2; 9 positions agree with TRBD1. Germline CDR1 is SNHLY and CDR2 is FYNNEI. V shed 7 bases, J shed 4 bases, and the junction held 7 bases outside the gene matches. The length of the CDR3 is 14 residues. This CDR3 is CASTGTGSSYGYTF. DNA of the CDR3: TGTGCCAGCACTGGGACAGGGTCGTCCTATGGCTACACCTTC.

This chain links TRBV10-3 with TRBJ2-7, with a tentative D call TRBD2 (6 bases). The V gene lost 10 bases and the J gene lost 0 bases, with 13 bases spanning the gap. The germline V gene encodes CDR1 ENHRY and CDR2 SYGVKD. The CDR3 runs 13 residues. The CDR3 sequence: CATRGSSSYEQYF. CDR3 bases: TGTGCCACTCGGGGGTCCAGCTCCTACGAGCAGTACTTC.

V usage is TRBV11-2 and J usage is TRBJ2-2; 8 nucleotides line up with TRBD1. The germline V gene encodes CDR1 SGHAT and CDR2 FQNNGV. This CDR3 comprises 14 residues. After removal of 6 bases from V and 0 bases from J, the junction contained 0 bases not matched to a gene. The CDR3 is CASRDRANTGELFF. Here the CDR3 DNA reads TGTGCCAGCAGGGACAGGGCGAACACCGGGGAGCTGTTTTTT.

The gene calls are TRBV9 and TRBJ1-3; D is ambiguous. Trimming cost V 7 bases and J 0 bases, with 11 bases left between them. The CDR3 is 14 amino acids. Germline lookup yields CDR1 SGDLS and CDR2 YYNGEE. The CDR3 is CASGREGSGNTIYF. The CDR3 DNA is TGTGCCAGCGGAAGGGAGGGCTCTGGAAACACCATATATTTT.

The chain combines TRBV4-2 with TRBJ2-1; 9 bases agree with TRBD2. Trimming took 1 base from V and 0 from J; bases not matched to a gene: 4. This CDR3 is built from 17 residues. Germline CDR1 and CDR2: LGHNA and YNFKEQ. CDR3 in amino acids: CASSQGRTSDSYNEQFF. The CDR3 DNA is TGTGCCAGCAGCCAAGGCCGGACTAGCGACTCCTACAATGAGCAGTTCTTC.

The chain combines TRBV7-2 with TRBJ2-1; D uncertain. Germline loops: CDR1 SGHTA, CDR2 FQGNSA. Trimming cost V 5 bases and J 5 bases, with 7 bases left between them. The CDR3 runs 12 residues. The chain's CDR3 is CASSHADNEQFF. In DNA form, the CDR3 reads TGTGCCAGCAGCCACGCGGACAATGAGCAGTTCTTC.

In its sample, this clone was seen a few times. The chain employs TRBV12-3 or TRBV12-4 and TRBJ2-3, with D possibly being TRBD2 (5 bases). V dropped 6 bases and J dropped 4 bases, with 5 bases sitting between them. CDR3 length: 11 residues. The CDR3 reads CASREADTQYF. DNA for the CDR3: TGTGCCAGCAGGGAGGCAGATACGCAGTATTTT.

The chain joins TRBV11-2 to TRBJ2-1, with 9 positions matching TRBD2. This CDR3 has 16 residues. J lost 4 bases, V lost 5 bases, and 9 bases had no gene match. Germline values: CDR1 SGHAT, CDR2 FQNNGV. CDR3 in DNA: TGTGCCAGCAGCCCCTGGGTGCTAGCGGGGTACAATGAGCAGTTCTTC. Its translation is CASSPWVLAGYNEQFF.